This passage covers 18 T cell receptor beta chains from one sample sequenced in a study of blood T cell repertoires in COVID-19. The table came from immunoSEQ multiplex PCR; TCRdb's copy has only in-frame clones and leaves some out. The sample has 120,000 to 150,000 clones, approximately 87% seen once. Specimen: peripheral blood. The receptors derive from a woman in her forties or fifties with active or convalescent COVID-19.

V and J are TRBV4-3 and TRBJ1-4; D perhaps matches TRBD1 (6 bases). Trimming stripped 0 bases from V and 0 bases from J, with 17 bases between. The germline CDR1 and CDR2 sequences are LGHNA and YSLEER. The CDR3 has 19 residues. CDR3 in DNA: TGCGCCAGCAGCCAAGATAGGGGGACGGAGCTTGCAACTAATGAAAAACTGTTTTTT. Translating gives CASSQDRGTELATNEKLFF.

J is TRBJ2-5 and V is TRBV30; D gene uncertain. Trimming took off 6 bases at V and 0 bases at J, with 11 bases between the two ends. Germline-derived CDR1 and CDR2 are GTSNPN and SVGIG (reference sequence). The length of the CDR3 is 13 residues. CDR3 in DNA: TGTGCCTGTGCGGTGCCCAACCAAGAGACCCAGTACTTC. Amino acid sequence: CACAVPNQETQYF.

The V gene is TRBV28, the J gene TRBJ1-5, with 7 nucleotides matching TRBD1. The CDR3 spans 14 residues. V shed 6 bases and J 2 bases; nucleotides not matched to a gene: 4. CDR1 is MDHEN, CDR2 SYDVKM, per germline. CDR3 nucleotides: TGTGCCAGCAGGGTAGGACAGGGCAATCAGCCCCAGCATTTT. Translated: CASRVGQGNQPQHF.

The chain uses TRBV2 and TRBJ1-2; 9 bases are a match to TRBD1. The junction had 8 bases not matched to a gene; V was cut back by 2 bases and J by 7 bases. This CDR3 region has 15 residues. The germline V gene encodes CDR1 SNHLY and CDR2 FYNNEI. In DNA form, the CDR3 reads TGTGCCAGCAGTGAAAAGTGGGACAGGGTAGGTGGCTACACCTTC. This codes for CASSEKWDRVGGYTF.

This clone has a handful of counts. The chain couples TRBV4-2 to TRBJ1-6, with unresolved D. Trimming removed 0 bases from V and 4 bases from J, with 7 bases in between. The CDR3 sequence is 15 residues long. The germline gives CDR1 LGHNA, CDR2 YNFKEQ. The CDR3 nucleotides are TGTGCCAGCAGCCAAGATCAACAGTATAATTCACCCCTCCACTTT. Residues: CASSQDQQYNSPLHF.

V usage is TRBV19 and J usage is TRBJ2-7, with 11 positions matching TRBD2. V lost 3 bases to trimming and J lost 2 bases; unmatched junction nucleotides: 9. There are 17 residues in the CDR3. Looked up from germline, CDR1 is LNHDA and CDR2 is SQIVND (reference sequence). CDR3 DNA sequence: TGTGCCAGTAGTATCCGCCCCCCTAGCGGGAGGCCCTACGAGCAGTACTTC. Translation: CASSIRPPSGRPYEQYF.

The V and J genes are TRBV27 and TRBJ1-5; maybe TRBD1 (5 bases). Germline CDR1 reads MNHEY; CDR2 reads SMNVEV (reference sequence). The germline V and J ends were trimmed by 2 bases and 0 bases, with 20 bases remaining between them. The CDR3 sequence is 19 residues long. CDR3 protein: CASSLRWGGRGASNQPQHF. The CDR3 DNA reads TGTGCCAGCAGTTTAAGGTGGGGGGGGAGGGGCGCTAGCAATCAGCCCCAGCATTTT.

The V gene is TRBV2, the J gene TRBJ1-2; 7 nucleotides match TRBD1. CDR3 length: 15 residues. CDR1 and CDR2 (germline): SNHLY, FYNNEI. Trimming at V came to 7 bases and at J to 5 bases, leaving 13 bases not matched to a gene. CDR3 loop: CASTYLGTAGYGYTF. For the CDR3, the DNA is TGTGCCAGCACATATCTTGGGACAGCCGGATATGGCTACACCTTC.

The chain recombines TRBV28 with TRBJ1-5, with 8 positions matching TRBD1. This CDR3 is built from 16 residues. The trim removed 4 bases at V and 2 bases at J, leaving 7 bases unmatched. Germline V CDR1 and CDR2: MDHEN, SYDVKM. The CDR3 spells CASSSSRGLGNQPQHF. The DNA for the CDR3 is TGTGCCAGCAGTTCATCCAGGGGGCTCGGCAATCAGCCCCAGCATTTT.

V and J are TRBV12-3 or TRBV12-4 and TRBJ1-2; the D gene is possibly TRBD1 (6 bases). CDR3 length: 13 amino acids. The V and J ends lost 5 bases and 8 bases respectively, with 15 bases between them. CDR3 DNA sequence: TGTGCCAGCAGTGAGGGAGGGGGGCGCGGCTACACCTTC. Protein product: CASSEGGGRGYTF.

V gene TRBV30 combines with J gene TRBJ1-2; D may be TRBD1 (6 bases). Germline CDR1 and CDR2: GTSNPN and SVGIG (reference sequence). CDR3 length equals 15 residues. Trimming took off 2 bases at V and 8 bases at J, with 21 bases between the two ends. CDR3: CAWSQTTGGAEGYTF. In nucleotides, the CDR3 is TGTGCCTGGAGTCAAACAACGGGGGGGGCTGAAGGCTACACCTTC.

This clone was found a few times. The chain recombines TRBV19 with TRBJ1-1, with TRBD1 matching over 7 bases. The germline gives CDR1 LNHDA, CDR2 SQIVND (reference sequence). V lost 2 bases, J lost 3 bases, and 6 bases stayed unmatched. The CDR3 contains 15 residues. In DNA form, the CDR3 reads TGTGCCAGTAGTATAAGAAACAGGGGCGACACTGAAGCTTTCTTT. This codes for CASSIRNRGDTEAFF.

The chain joins TRBV30 to TRBJ1-2; TRBD1 is a possible D gene (6 bases). The V and J ends lost 7 bases and 8 bases respectively, with 23 bases between them. The CDR3 contains 14 residues. Germline values: CDR1 GTSNPN, CDR2 SVGIG (reference sequence). The CDR3 DNA is TGTGCCTCCCCCTCCAGGGGCAGTCGAGGAGGCTACACCTTC. Protein: CASPSRGSRGGYTF.

J is TRBJ1-1 and V is TRBV19, with 8 nucleotides matching TRBD1. The germline CDR1 and CDR2 sequences are LNHDA and SQIVND (reference sequence). CDR3 length: 15 amino acids. Trimming removed 5 bases from V and 1 base from J; junction bases left unmatched: 6. The CDR3 protein is CASSARTGWNTEAFF. CDR3 DNA sequence: TGTGCCAGTAGTGCCAGGACAGGGTGGAACACTGAAGCTTTCTTT.

This clone was seen just once. The chain carries TRBV7-2 and TRBJ2-3, with D possibly matching TRBD1 (6 bases). Germline values: CDR1 SGHTA, CDR2 FQGNSA. The ends were cut back, 5 bases at V and 3 bases at J, with 18 bases in the middle. The CDR3 is 16 residues long. CDR3: CASSPTSSRGTDTQYF. The CDR3 bases are TGTGCCAGCAGCCCAACTTCCTCAAGGGGGACAGATACGCAGTATTTT.

This clone was detected only once. The genes are TRBV5-1 and TRBJ2-1, with 9 bases that match TRBD2. CDR3 length: 17 residues. Germline CDR1 is SGHRS and CDR2 is YFSETQ. The V segment lost 1 base and the J segment 3 bases; nucleotides outside the gene matches: 8. CDR3 residues: CASSLPWGGRDYNEQFF. The CDR3 nucleotides read TGCGCCAGCAGCTTGCCCTGGGGCGGGAGGGACTACAATGAGCAGTTCTTC.

The rearrangement joins TRBV19 to TRBJ2-3; no firm D call. Germline CDR1 and CDR2: LNHDA and SQIVND (reference sequence). This CDR3 region has 14 residues. V lost 6 bases and J 2 bases, leaving 12 bases between the germline ends. CDR3 sequence: CASSRRVATDTQYF. The CDR3 coding sequence is TGTGCCAGTAGCCGACGGGTGGCCACAGATACGCAGTATTTT.

This clone was seen only once. This chain connects TRBV28 to TRBJ2-1, with 8 nucleotides matching TRBD1. The CDR3 has 15 residues. The V gene's germline CDR1 is MDHEN and CDR2 SYDVKM. V was clipped by 6 bases and J by 2 bases; unmatched bases: 6. For the CDR3, the DNA is TGTGCCAGCAGCCCCCGGGACAGGCCCTACAATGAGCAGTTCTTC. The encoded protein is CASSPRDRPYNEQFF.